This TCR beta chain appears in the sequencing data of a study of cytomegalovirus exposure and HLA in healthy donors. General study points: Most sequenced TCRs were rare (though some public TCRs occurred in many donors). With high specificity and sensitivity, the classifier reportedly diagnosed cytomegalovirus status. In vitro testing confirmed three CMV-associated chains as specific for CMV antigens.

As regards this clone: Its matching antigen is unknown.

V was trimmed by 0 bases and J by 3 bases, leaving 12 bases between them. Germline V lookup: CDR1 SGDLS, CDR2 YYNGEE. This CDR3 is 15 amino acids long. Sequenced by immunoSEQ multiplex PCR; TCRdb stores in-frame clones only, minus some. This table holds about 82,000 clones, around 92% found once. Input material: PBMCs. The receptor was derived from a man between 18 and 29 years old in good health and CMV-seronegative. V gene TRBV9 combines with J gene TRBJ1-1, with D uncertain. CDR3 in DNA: TGTGCCAGCAGCGTAGACGTAGGAGGAGACACTGAAGCTTTCTTT. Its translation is CASSVDVGGDTEAFF.